Listed here are 7 T cell receptor beta chains from one sample, sequenced in a study of cytomegalovirus exposure and HLA in healthy donors. PCR amplification relied on 60 Vbeta primers (plus 13 Jbeta primers). TCRdb's copy holds only in-frame clones and misses some; the assay was immunoSEQ multiplex PCR. The sample yields roughly 110,000 clones, around 75% seen once. The source material was PBMCs. All receptors derive from a male donor in good health and CMV-seropositive.

This clone was detected a few times. This sequence joins TRBV9 and TRBJ2-1; weak D call: TRBD2 (7 bases). V gave up 4 bases and J gave up 7 bases, with 15 bases separating them. The CDR3 is 14 amino acids. Germline V gene sequence: CDR1 SGDLS, CDR2 YYNGEE. The CDR3 region is CASSSMGGGNEQFF. Written as DNA, the CDR3 is TGTGCCAGCAGCTCCATGGGAGGGGGGAATGAGCAGTTCTTC.

This clone was seen more than once but under ten times. The chain recombines TRBV7-3 with TRBJ2-3, with TRBD1 identical over 8 bases. CDR1 and CDR2 from the germline V gene are SGHTA and FQGTGA. CDR3 length: 14 residues. With V trimmed by 2 bases and J by 5 bases, 3 bases remained unmatched. The CDR3 spells CASSLQGALDTQYF. For the CDR3, the DNA is TGTGCCAGCAGCTTACAGGGGGCTTTAGATACGCAGTATTTT.

CDR3 sequence reads: CASSVVPRAGTEAFF. The CDR3 coding sequence is TGTGCCAGCAGCGTAGTTCCCAGGGCGGGGACTGAAGCTTTCTTT. This chain uses TRBV9 with TRBJ1-1; a weak D match, TRBD1 (5 bases). CDR3 length: 15 residues. Germline V gene data show CDR1 as SGDLS and CDR2 as YYNGEE. Trimming stripped 0 bases from V and 5 bases from J, with 14 bases between.

This clone was seen just once. The chain links TRBV11-2 to TRBJ1-4; 10 bases match TRBD1. The CDR3 totals 15 residues. The junction had 7 bases not matched to a gene; V was cut back by 5 bases and J by 7 bases. Looked up from germline, CDR1 is SGHAT and CDR2 is FQNNGV. The DNA for the CDR3 is TGTGCCAGCAGCGACGACAGGGGGCGGGTTGAAAAACTGTTTTTT. Encoded protein: CASSDDRGRVEKLFF. Combining the CDR3 with reference TRBV11-2 and TRBJ1-4 gives the whole variable domain EAGVAQSPRYKIIEKRQSVAFWCNPISGHATLYWYQQILGQGPKLLIQFQNNGVVDDSQLPKDRFSAERLKGVDSTLKIQPAKLEDSAVYLCASSDDRGRVEKLFFGSGTQLSVL.

The chain joins TRBV18 to TRBJ1-4; tentative D call: TRBD1 (5 bases). This CDR3 contains 16 residues. Germline V CDR1 and CDR2: KGHSH, LQKENI. Trimming stripped 1 base from V and 5 bases from J, with 14 bases between. The CDR3 loop reads CASSPRPGGINEKLFF. The DNA for the CDR3 is TGTGCCAGCTCACCACGACCCGGGGGGATAAATGAAAAACTGTTTTTT. Filled out from reference TRBV18 and TRBJ1-4, the complete variable domain reads NAGVMQNPRHLVRRRGQEARLRCSPMKGHSHVYWYRQLPEEGLKFMVYLQKENIIDESGMPKERFSAEFPKEGPSILRIQQVVRGDSAAYFCASSPRPGGINEKLFFGSGTQLSVL.

The chain is built from TRBV6-1 and TRBJ2-3; unclear D gene. The CDR3 extends over 12 amino acids. Germline V CDR1 and CDR2: MNHNS, SASEGT. Deletions cut 5 bases from V and 2 bases from J, with 5 bases between. The CDR3 coding sequence is TGTGCCAGCAGTAGCGCCACAGATACGCAGTATTTT. Translating it yields CASSSATDTQYF.

Written as DNA, the CDR3 is TGTGCCAGTAGTTTCCTAGCGGGGCGCTCTGGAGATACGCAGTATTTT. Translated, it gives CASSFLAGRSGDTQYF. The gene calls are TRBV19 and TRBJ2-3, with 9 positions matching TRBD2. The CDR3 has 16 amino acids. The germline V gene encodes CDR1 LNHDA and CDR2 SQIVND (reference sequence). Trimming cost V 5 bases and J 5 bases; bases outside gene matches: 11.